This T cell receptor beta chain was retrieved from a study of CD8+ T cells in alopecia areata (dated 2018 in TCRdb). Regarding the research as a whole: Treated patients were enrolled in an open-label pilot trial of oral tofacitinib at 5 to 10 mg twice daily for moderate-to-severe alopecia areata. Tofacitinib was given for 6 to 18 months, followed by 6 months of follow-up off drug to assess delayed response and recurrence. Disease severity in treated patients was measured with the SALT score, which quantifies the percentage of affected scalp surface area. To study T cell clonal expansion in alopecia areata, the researchers applied high-throughput TCRbeta sequencing to both the C3H/HeJ mouse model and human patients. Human TCRbeta sequencing covered scalp tissue and sorted CD4+ and CD8+ peripheral blood T cells from patchy and totalis/universalis alopecia areata patients and healthy controls. Biopsies were taken from tofacitinib-treated patients at baseline and at 4 and 24 weeks of treatment, and a later scalp biopsy was taken in several of the tofacitinib-treated patients. Clonality in the scalp was compared among normal scalp (n=4), patchy alopecia areata scalp (n=8), and alopecia totalis/universalis scalp (n=8). The RNA source kit depended on sample type: the PAXgene miRNA kit for fixed scalp, the miRNeasy kit for PBMCs, and the RNeasy kit for mouse skin. TCRbeta CDR3 regions were amplified by immunoSEQ multiplex PCR with 35 Vbeta forward and 13 Jbeta reverse primers.

The label giving this sample's time point can be read as: 24 weeks on oral tofacitinib. The sample's treatment or condition label, decoded: oral pan-JAK inhibitor, 5-10 mg twice daily. Lesional scalp punch biopsies and peripheral blood were obtained from alopecia areata patients. PBMCs were separated by density centrifugation and stained for CD3, CD4 and CD8, after which CD4+ and CD8+ T cells were sorted on a FACSAria. Study-level results and caveats: Resident alphabeta T cells in normal human skin are also sequenced, complicating scalp TCR repertoire analysis, unlike mouse skin dominated by gammadelta T cells. Because the treated cohort was small and had only one nonresponder, larger studies are needed to examine links between baseline CD8+ expansion and response. Tofacitinib significantly decreased scalp clonality and the number of expanded CD8+ clones among the top 100 scalp clones. TCR sequences shared between patients were less clear than in mice, possibly partly because of HLA diversity in the patient population. Higher clonality and more expanded CD8+ clones were observed in lesional scalp than in normal scalp, particularly in alopecia totalis/universalis, a finding suggestive of antigenic drive. Many expanded lesional clones were found to persist in scalp and blood during tofacitinib treatment, and relapse after treatment cessation may be partly explained by this persistence.

This clone was counted between two and nine times. Its antigen remains undetermined. No base quality values were provided; no much bigger clone lies one nucleotide off. To prepare the library, the immunoSEQ multiplex PCR assay was applied. For TCR sequencing, RNA was extracted from every sample and reverse transcribed into cDNA to serve as template. First-strand cDNA was synthesized using SuperScript III with a 2:1 mix of oligo-dT and random hexamers. A synthetic immune receptor repertoire was used to assess amplification bias, and residual bias was removed computationally. Turning to the authors' computational methods: After raw reads were preprocessed to remove errors, the CDR3 was defined following IMGT conventions as running from the conserved cysteine to phenylalanine. Clonality was calculated as 1 minus Shannon entropy normalized by log2 of the number of productive unique TCRs. CD4 or CD8 identity of scalp clones was inferred by cross-referencing scalp TCRbeta sequences with sorted blood CD4 and CD8 repertoires. In TCRdb, the immuneACCESS table is reduced to in-frame sequences with V and J assigned. These tables do not hold every clone; where another copy was compared, an unresolved V gene accounts for under half, and the others remain unexplained. Clone size and the V and J calls come from that table; the DNA yielded D and trimming. This sample has under 150,000 clones in its table, and approximately 51% of those were observed once. The ten largest clonotypes hold 3% to 4% of the sample.

For this chain, trimming is 4 bases at the V end and 3 bases at the J end, and the number of junction bases without a gene match is 6. From a lookup of the germline V gene, CDR1 and CDR2 are SQVTM and ANQGSEA. Including the terminal cysteine and phenylalanine, the CDR3 comprises 13 residues. Only CDR3 DNA remains: 39 bases, in frame from the first base. Sequenced here: CD4+ T cells sorted from blood, sampled at week 24, from a patient treated with tofacitinib. The receptor comes from a human donor with alopecia areata. The chain is assembled from TRBV29-1 and TRBJ2-7, and TRBD2 aligns with 7 junction nucleotides. Here is the DNA: TGCAGCGTTGCCCCGACTAGCAGCTACGAGCAGTACTTC. Its coded protein is CSVAPTSSYEQYF.